The 3 T cell receptor beta chains in this list originate from one sample, sequenced in a study of beta chain features in type 1 diabetes. Study-level results: Among patients with Type 1 diabetes, TCRB CDR3s were moderately but significantly shorter in every one of the four CD4+ subsets.

The antigens for these receptors are not known. The entirety of the isolated RNA underwent reverse transcription, so expressed TCRB transcripts were sequenced. TCRdb's copy holds only in-frame clones and misses some; the assay was immunoSEQ multiplex PCR. The data show under 850,000 clones, around an eighth seen once. The specimen sequenced was naive CD4+ T cells from blood. These receptors were taken from a man aged 18 to 29 with type 1 diabetes.

The CDR3, as DNA: TGCGCCAGCAGTCTTCGGACTAGCGTCTTCGGCGATGAGCAGTTCTTC. Protein sequence: CASSLRTSVFGDEQFF. This chain joins TRBV4-1 and TRBJ2-1, with TRBD2 matching 9 bases. The V and J ends lost 6 bases and 8 bases, in that order; junction bases with no gene match: 14. CDR1 MGHRA and CDR2 YSYEKL come from the germline V gene. This CDR3 has 16 residues.

The chain links TRBV2 to TRBJ1-2, with D maybe TRBD1 (6 bases). Germline CDR1 and CDR2: SNHLY and FYNNEI. The CDR3 loop spans 14 amino acids. The V and J ends lost 6 bases and 8 bases respectively, with 19 bases between them. The DNA of the CDR3 is TGTGCCAGCAGCGATATATGGGGGGGCGAAGGCTACACCTTC. It encodes CASSDIWGGEGYTF.

The chain carries TRBV9 and TRBJ1-1, with D unclear. The germline V and J ends were trimmed by 0 bases and 5 bases, with 8 bases remaining between them. Germline V gene data show CDR1 as SGDLS and CDR2 as YYNGEE. The CDR3 has 13 residues. The CDR3 nucleotides read TGTGCCAGCAGCGTAGGGAGGGTTACTGAAGCTTTCTTT. Its protein is CASSVGRVTEAFF.